A selection of T cell receptor beta chains follows, all from one sample in a study of shared clonotypes between healthy human individuals. Sequencing used immunoSEQ multiplex PCR; TCRdb keeps in-frame clones, though not all of them. The data contain some 1.1 million clones, 70% to 80% of them singletons. The sequenced sample consisted of memory CD4+ T cells from PBMCs. Source of these receptors: a man between 18 and 29 years old in good health. Some clones in this sample may be carry-over from other donors' samples. Both conserved end residues are part of each CDR3. The order of the fields is CDR3 DNA, CDR3 protein, D gene, V gene, J gene, clone size. The D gene is left open where the match is weak. Expanded clones get a size class; other rows say once, few or many, or leave the size out.

cdr3_nt: TGTGCCAGTGCCACGACTAGCGGGACCGGCGGGGAGCTGTTTTTT
cdr3_aa: CASATTSGTGGELFF
d_call: TRBD2
v_call: TRBV19
j_call: TRBJ2-2
clone_size: .

cdr3_nt: TGTGCCAGCAGCGTACAGGGGGCCGGGGTTAGTGGCTACACCTTC
cdr3_aa: CASSVQGAGVSGYTF
d_call: TRBD1
v_call: TRBV9
j_call: TRBJ1-2
clone_size: .

cdr3_nt: TGTGCCAGCAGCTTAAACCTTTACAATGAGCAGTTCTTC
cdr3_aa: CASSLNLYNEQFF
d_call: .
v_call: TRBV7-3
j_call: TRBJ2-1
clone_size: .

cdr3_nt: TGTGCCAGCAGTTTACAACGGAGCCCCTACGAGCAGTACTTC
cdr3_aa: CASSLQRSPYEQYF
d_call: .
v_call: TRBV28
j_call: TRBJ2-7
clone_size: once

cdr3_nt: TGTGCCATCACCAGAGGAGGGGGGGACTACGAGCAGTACTTC
cdr3_aa: CAITRGGGDYEQYF
d_call: .
v_call: TRBV10-3
j_call: TRBJ2-7
clone_size: .

cdr3_nt: TGTGCCAGCAGTCCCCCTAGCGGGATAACAGATACGCAGTATTTT
cdr3_aa: CASSPPSGITDTQYF
d_call: TRBD2
v_call: TRBV28
j_call: TRBJ2-3
clone_size: .

cdr3_nt: TGTGCCAGCAGCATCCCTAGCGGGAGTGACGAGCAGTACTTC
cdr3_aa: CASSIPSGSDEQYF
d_call: TRBD2
v_call: TRBV7-8
j_call: TRBJ2-7
clone_size: .

cdr3_nt: TGTGCCAGCAGCTTAAACGGGGCCTCCGGGGAGCTGTTTTTT
cdr3_aa: CASSLNGASGELFF
d_call: .
v_call: TRBV7-3
j_call: TRBJ2-2
clone_size: few

cdr3_nt: TGCACCAGCAGCCAGGGGAGCTGTACAGATACGCAGTATTTT
cdr3_aa: CTSSQGSCTDTQYF
d_call: .
v_call: TRBV1
j_call: TRBJ2-3
clone_size: .

cdr3_nt: TGTGCCAGCAGTGGCGAGCGCGGGAGGGATACGCAGTATTTT
cdr3_aa: CASSGERGRDTQYF
d_call: TRBD2
v_call: TRBV2
j_call: TRBJ2-3
clone_size: .

cdr3_nt: TGTGCCAGCAGTGACCCGGGACAGGGTGTTAACGAGCAGTACTTC
cdr3_aa: CASSDPGQGVNEQYF
d_call: TRBD1
v_call: TRBV6-1
j_call: TRBJ2-7
clone_size: .

cdr3_nt: TGTGCCAGCAGTGTATCGGGACACTACAATGAGCAGTTCTTC
cdr3_aa: CASSVSGHYNEQFF
d_call: .
v_call: TRBV6-1
j_call: TRBJ2-1
clone_size: .

cdr3_nt: TGTGCCAGCAGTCCCCCCACAGAATATGGCTACACCTTC
cdr3_aa: CASSPPTEYGYTF
d_call: .
v_call: TRBV28
j_call: TRBJ1-2
clone_size: .

cdr3_nt: TGCGCCAGCAGCTTGGTTGGGTATTCAGAGACCCAGTACTTC
cdr3_aa: CASSLVGYSETQYF
d_call: .
v_call: TRBV5-1
j_call: TRBJ2-5
clone_size: few

cdr3_nt: TGCAGCGTTGGGCTTTACAATGAGCAGTTCTTC
cdr3_aa: CSVGLYNEQFF
d_call: .
v_call: TRBV29-1
j_call: TRBJ2-1
clone_size: .